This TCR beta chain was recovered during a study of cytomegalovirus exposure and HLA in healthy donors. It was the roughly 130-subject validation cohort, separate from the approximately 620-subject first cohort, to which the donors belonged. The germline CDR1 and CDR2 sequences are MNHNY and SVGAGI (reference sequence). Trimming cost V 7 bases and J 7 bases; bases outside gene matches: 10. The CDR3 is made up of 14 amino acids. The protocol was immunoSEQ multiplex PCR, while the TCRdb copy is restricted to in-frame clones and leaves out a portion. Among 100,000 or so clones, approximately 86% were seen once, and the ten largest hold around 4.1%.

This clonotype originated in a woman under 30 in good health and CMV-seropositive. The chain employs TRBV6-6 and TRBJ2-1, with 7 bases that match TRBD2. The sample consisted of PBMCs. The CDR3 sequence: CASTLMGGRNEQFF. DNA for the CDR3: TGTGCCAGCACTCTTATGGGGGGGAGAAATGAGCAGTTCTTC.